A single sample gave rise to the 21 T cell receptor beta chains below, sequenced in a study of identical twins. TCRdb ran MiXCR on the 5' RACE reads and lists one entry per CDR3 protein. The sample has some 630,000 distinct CDR3 sequences, roughly 7.1% seen once; the top ten hold about 1.6%. The sample was also reused in another study, on yellow fever vaccine responses in identical twins.

Sequencing was done on a sample of PBMCs. Receptors originate from a woman aged 18-29 years in good health.

The rearrangement uses TRBV28 and TRBJ2-7; 10 positions match TRBD2. V lost 2 bases to trimming and J lost 5 bases; unmatched junction nucleotides: 6. This CDR3 is built from 15 residues. Germline lookup yields CDR1 MDHEN and CDR2 SYDVKM. The CDR3 is CASSLPTSGINEQYF. CDR3 in DNA: TGTGCCAGCAGTTTACCCACTAGCGGGATCAACGAGCAGTACTTC.

This clonotype was seen at least ten times. The chain couples TRBV29-1 to TRBJ1-5; D gene unclear. CDR3 size: 13 residues. Deletions cut 6 bases from V and 0 bases from J, with 9 bases between. From germline, CDR1 is SQVTM and CDR2 ANQGSEA. The CDR3 DNA reads TGCAGCGTCGAACAAGATAGCAATCAGCCCCAGCATTTT. Translation: CSVEQDSNQPQHF.

This rearrangement joins TRBV27 to TRBJ2-6, with D perhaps TRBD1 (6 bases). V shed 10 bases and J shed 0 bases, with 19 bases lying between them. Looked up from germline, CDR1 is MNHEY and CDR2 is SMNVEV (reference sequence). CDR3 length: 17 residues. CDR3 coding DNA: TGTGCCACCACCCCCGTGGGACAACACTCTGGGGCCAACGTCCTGACTTTC. Translating gives CATTPVGQHSGANVLTF.

The CDR3 bases are TGCGCCAGCAAAGAGACAGGGAGCTCCTACGAGCAGTACGTC. Its translation: CASKETGSSYEQYV. The chain carries TRBV10-2 and TRBJ2-7; 7 bases are shared with TRBD1. Unmatched junction bases numbered 6, after V lost 7 bases and J lost 0 bases. The length of the CDR3 is 14 residues. Germline V lookup: CDR1 WSHSY, CDR2 SAAADI.

This chain connects TRBV27 to TRBJ2-1; D is perhaps TRBD1 (5 bases). The CDR3 extends over 15 amino acids. Germline V lookup: CDR1 MNHEY, CDR2 SMNVEV (reference sequence). The V and J ends lost 0 bases and 3 bases respectively, with 9 bases between them. The CDR3 here is CASSLSAGNYNEQFF. The DNA for the CDR3 is TGTGCCAGCAGTTTATCGGCAGGGAACTACAATGAGCAGTTCTTC.

Ten or more counts support this clonotype. V is TRBV15 and J is TRBJ2-1; no definite D call. V was trimmed by 1 base and J by 6 bases, leaving 16 bases between them. The CDR3 is 16 residues long. Germline V gene data show CDR1 as LNHNV and CDR2 as YYDKDF (reference sequence). Here the CDR3 DNA reads TGTGCCACCAGCAGAGGGCCGGCCTACAGATCCAATGAGCAGTTCTTC. This codes for CATSRGPAYRSNEQFF.

The chain joins TRBV12-3 or TRBV12-4 to TRBJ1-4; a weak D match, TRBD1 (6 bases). V lost 2 bases to trimming and J lost 1 base, with 11 bases between them. The CDR3 has 16 residues. The CDR3 region is CASSLRRGGTNEKLFF. Written as DNA, the CDR3 is TGTGCCAGCAGTTTACGAAGGGGGGGAACTAATGAAAAACTGTTTTTT.

This clonotype was observed at least ten times. The germline gene is not matched at one end of the junction; a read error may be the cause. The V call is TRBV5-1, the J call TRBJ2-3; 9 bases match TRBD2. Germline CDR1 is SGHRS and CDR2 is YFSETQ. The CDR3 has 16 amino acids. The CDR3 DNA is TGTGCCAGCAGCTTAGGATCTAGCGGGGGCACAGATACGCAGTATTTT. It codes for CASSLGSSGGTDTQYF.

This clonotype was found many times. The chain carries TRBV5-8 and TRBJ2-1; D is possibly TRBD1 (5 bases). The CDR3 is made up of 13 amino acids. V was pared by 3 bases and J by 2 bases, with 6 bases between. Per germline, CDR1 SGHTS and CDR2 YDEGEE. The DNA for the CDR3 is TGTGCCAGCAGCTGGGGCACCTACAATGAGCAGTTCTTC. Amino acid sequence: CASSWGTYNEQFF.

The chain carries TRBV5-4 and TRBJ1-2; D unresolved. V was cut by 1 base and J by 4 bases, with 11 bases left in between. Germline V gene sequence: CDR1 SGHNT, CDR2 YYREEE (reference sequence). This CDR3 region has 14 residues. CDR3 sequence: CASSLMEGSYGYTF. For the CDR3, the DNA is TGTGCCAGCAGCTTGATGGAAGGAAGCTATGGCTACACCTTC. Full variable domain (missing parts from reference TRBV5-4 and TRBJ1-2): ETGVTQSPTHLIKTRGQQVTLRCSSQSGHNTVSWYQQALGQGPQFIFQYYREEENGRGNFPPRFSGLQFPNYSSELNVNALELDDSALYLCASSLMEGSYGYTFGSGTRLTVV.

This clonotype was detected only a few times. V gene TRBV10-3 combines with J gene TRBJ1-6; weak D call: TRBD1 (5 bases). CDR3 length: 12 amino acids. The germline CDR1 and CDR2 sequences are ENHRY and SYGVKD. Trimming stripped 10 bases from V and 13 bases from J, with 17 bases between. This CDR3 reads CATGQGDDPLHF. In DNA, the CDR3 is TGTGCCACCGGGCAGGGTGATGATCCCCTCCACTTT.

This clonotype was detected many times. The V call is TRBV28, the J call TRBJ1-6; no definite D call. CDR3 size: 15 residues. V lost 6 bases and J 2 bases, leaving 11 bases between the germline ends. Per germline, CDR1 MDHEN and CDR2 SYDVKM. The CDR3, as DNA: TGTGCCAGCAGCTTAGCCGGCCCCTATAATTCACCCCTCCACTTT. It specifies CASSLAGPYNSPLHF.

The chain uses TRBV5-6 and TRBJ2-1; 11 bases are shared with TRBD2. Unmatched junction bases numbered 6, after V lost 0 bases and J lost 10 bases. Germline loops: CDR1 SGHDT, CDR2 YYEEEE. CDR3 length equals 15 residues. Here the CDR3 DNA reads TGTGCCAGCAGCTTGGCGCTAGCGGGAGGTTCAGAGCAGTTCTTC. Translation: CASSLALAGGSEQFF.

This clonotype showed up just a few times. The CDR3 DNA is TGTGCCAGCAGCCAAGTGAGGGACTATGGCTACACCTTC. Translated: CASSQVRDYGYTF. The genes are TRBV14 and TRBJ1-2; D remains unclear. This CDR3 contains 13 residues. The germline V gene has CDR1 SGHDN and CDR2 FVKESK. Trimming took off 1 base at V and 3 bases at J, with 6 bases between the two ends.

Regarding this clonotype: A much larger clone sits a single nucleotide away, making a read error possible. No conserved phenylalanine or tryptophan is present at the end of the CDR3, so a read error is the likely explanation. Because the CDR3's place on the DNA is in doubt, the DNA is left out and the CDR3 is given as listed by TCRdb. The chain recombines TRBV4-1 with TRBJ2-1; the table's TRBD2 call for D was not verified on the DNA. Germline CDR1 reads MGHRA; CDR2 reads YSYEKL. The CDR3 length equals 14 residues, ends included. CDR3 loop: CASSEPGLAILEFY.

CDR3 amino acids: CASSVRVSYEQYV. The CDR3 region has the DNA TGTGCCAGCAGTGTGAGAGTTTCCTACGAGCAGTACGTC. The rearrangement links TRBV2 to TRBJ2-7; no clear D. This CDR3 comprises 13 residues. Trimming took 4 bases from V and 1 from J, leaving 8 bases between them. Germline V gene lookup returns CDR1 SNHLY and CDR2 FYNNEI.

In its sample, this clonotype was seen many times. The V and J genes are TRBV7-9 and TRBJ1-3; D unclear. Trimming cost V 6 bases and J 2 bases, with 5 bases left between them. Germline-derived CDR1 and CDR2 are SEHNR and FQNEAQ (reference sequence). The CDR3 length is 12 residues. This CDR3 is CASSPAGNTIYF. CDR3 sequence (DNA): TGTGCCAGCAGTCCCGCTGGAAACACCATATATTTT.

This clonotype occurred a few times. CDR3 DNA sequence: TGTGCCAGCTCACCATCGAGTGACGCGAATCAGCCCCAGCATTTT. Translation: CASSPSSDANQPQHF. This chain links TRBV18 with TRBJ1-5; D is unresolved. Germline V CDR1 and CDR2: KGHSH, LQKENI. V was shortened by 2 bases and J by 4 bases, with 12 bases between the two germline ends. CDR3 length: 15 amino acids.

The chain combines TRBV20-1 with TRBJ1-1, with D possibly being TRBD1 (5 bases). In germline, CDR1 is DFQATT, CDR2 SNEGSKA (reference sequence). This CDR3 spans 11 amino acids. V was cut by 5 bases and J by 11 bases, with 15 bases left in between. CDR3 sequence reads: CSAHLKGPAFF. The CDR3 nucleotides read TGCAGTGCTCATCTGAAGGGACCGGCTTTCTTT.

This clonotype has at least ten counts. The J gene is TRBJ1-2, the V gene TRBV5-1, with 7 positions matching TRBD1. CDR1 and CDR2 (germline): SGHRS, YFSETQ. This CDR3 is built from 15 residues. V was pared by 4 bases and J by 1 base, with 7 bases of the junction left unmatched. The CDR3 DNA is TGCGCCAGCAGCGCCCGGGACAGCGATAACTATGGCTACACCTTC. Protein product: CASSARDSDNYGYTF. Combining the CDR3 with reference TRBV5-1 and TRBJ1-2 gives the whole variable domain KAGVTQTPRYLIKTRGQQVTLSCSPISGHRSVSWYQQTPGQGLQFLFEYFSETQRNKGNFPGRFSGRQFSNSRSEMNVSTLELGDSALYLCASSARDSDNYGYTFGSGTRLTVV.

The chain links TRBV28 to TRBJ2-7, with D unclear. The CDR3 sequence is 15 residues long. Trimming left V 4 bases short and J 0 bases short, with 13 bases between. Germline V gives CDR1 MDHEN, CDR2 SYDVKM. CDR3 coding DNA: TGTGCCAGCAGTTATACGGTTGCCGTCTCCTACGAGCAGTACTTC. Its protein product is CASSYTVAVSYEQYF.